This record covers a single TCR beta chain. Its antigen is not identified. Sequencing used immunoSEQ multiplex PCR; TCRdb keeps in-frame clones, though not all of them. The sample consists of some 30,000 clones, under 85% of them appearing once. This sample was included in a study of T cells in narcolepsy. Overall study: Donors had narcolepsy type 1 or type 2, or were healthy controls.

Overall study findings and caveats: Blood of same and different patients, but not healthy controls, reportedly held recurring autoreactive clonotypes. Autoreactive HCRT-specific and TRIB2-specific clonotypes were marked in same-patient CSF-versus-blood CD4+ comparisons. Some memory CD4+ repertoires had no autoreactive clone sequences.

This sequence originates from a human donor with narcolepsy. Sequencing used CD45RA- memory CD4+ T cells from PBMCs.

Written as DNA, the CDR3 is TGTGCCAGCAGTTCCGGGGGTCAGACCTACGAGCAGTACTTC. Its protein is CASSSGGQTYEQYF. The V gene is TRBV28, the J gene TRBJ2-7; D possibly corresponds to TRBD2 (6 bases). Deletions cut 4 bases from V and 2 bases from J, with 12 bases between. The CDR3 sequence is 14 residues long. Germline values: CDR1 MDHEN, CDR2 SYDVKM. Variable domain in full (rest from reference TRBV28 and TRBJ2-7): DVKVTQSSRYLVKRTGEKVFLECVQDMDHENMFWYRQDPGLGLRLIYFSYDVKMKEKGDIPEGYSVSREKKERFSLILESASTNQTSMYLCASSSGGQTYEQYFGPGTRLTVT.